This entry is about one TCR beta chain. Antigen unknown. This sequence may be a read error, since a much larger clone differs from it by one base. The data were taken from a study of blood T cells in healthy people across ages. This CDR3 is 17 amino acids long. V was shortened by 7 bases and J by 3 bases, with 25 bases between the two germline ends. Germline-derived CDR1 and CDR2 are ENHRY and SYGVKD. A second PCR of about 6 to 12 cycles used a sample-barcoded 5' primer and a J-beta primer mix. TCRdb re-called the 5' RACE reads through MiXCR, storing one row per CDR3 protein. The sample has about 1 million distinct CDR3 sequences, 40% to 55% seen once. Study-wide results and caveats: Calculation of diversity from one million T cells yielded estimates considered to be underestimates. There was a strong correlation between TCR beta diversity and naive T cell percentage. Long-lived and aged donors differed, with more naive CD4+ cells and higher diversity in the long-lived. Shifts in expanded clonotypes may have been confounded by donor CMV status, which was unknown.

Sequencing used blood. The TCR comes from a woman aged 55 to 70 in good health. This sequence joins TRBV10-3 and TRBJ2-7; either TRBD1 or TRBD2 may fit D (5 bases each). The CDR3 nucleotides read TGTGCCATCATGGCGGCCGGGGCAGCTAACCATTTCTACGAGCAGTACTTC. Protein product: CAIMAAGAANHFYEQYF.